Shown below are 10 T cell receptor beta chains from a single sample sequenced in a study of T cell changes during pregnancy in multiple sclerosis. This table comes from immunoSEQ multiplex PCR, and its TCRdb copy is limited to in-frame clones, with some not included. The sample shows around 50,000 clones, around 92% of them seen only once. This specimen was CD4+ T cells from peripheral blood mononuclear cells, taken after pregnancy. Receptors were obtained from a female donor in good health, enrolled as a control in a pregnancy study.

The V call is TRBV19, the J call TRBJ1-2, with D possibly being TRBD1 (6 bases). V was trimmed by 8 bases and J by 4 bases, leaving 14 bases between them. The CDR3 is 13 residues long. Germline lookup yields CDR1 LNHDA and CDR2 SQIVND (reference sequence). The CDR3 region has the DNA TGTGCCAGTGCCGGACAGACCTTCTATGGCTACACCTTC. Translated, it gives CASAGQTFYGYTF.

The chain is built from TRBV27 and TRBJ1-4, with 7 bases fitting TRBD1. Germline V gene sequence: CDR1 MNHEY, CDR2 SMNVEV (reference sequence). CDR3 length: 14 residues. J lost 5 bases, V lost 0 bases, and 0 bases had no gene match. CDR3 sequence reads: CASSLSRGNEKLFF. The DNA of the CDR3 is TGTGCCAGCAGTTTATCCAGGGGGAATGAAAAACTGTTTTTT.

The J gene is TRBJ1-2, the V gene TRBV15; D gene ambiguous. Germline CDR1 is LNHNV and CDR2 is YYDKDF (reference sequence). Trimming shortened V by 0 bases and J by 3 bases, and 11 bases separated the two germline ends. The CDR3 length is 15 residues. This chain's CDR3 is CATSRDNAVDYGYTF. The CDR3 DNA reads TGTGCCACCAGCAGAGATAATGCGGTAGACTATGGCTACACCTTC.

The rearrangement links TRBV5-1 to TRBJ2-5; D possibly corresponds to TRBD2 (7 bases). The CDR3 sequence is 19 residues long. Between the trimmed V and J ends, which lost 0 bases and 4 bases, there was a span of 25 bases. Germline V gene data show CDR1 as SGHRS and CDR2 as YFSETQ. CDR3 residues: CASSLGWRAGASRGETQYF. The CDR3 DNA sequence: TGCGCCAGCAGCTTGGGATGGAGGGCGGGGGCTTCCAGAGGAGAGACCCAGTACTTC.

This clone was counted once. The chain has TRBV6-1 and TRBJ1-1, with 8 bases identical to TRBD1. The CDR3 consists of 13 residues. V dropped 7 bases and J dropped 7; count of bases not matched to a gene: 8. Germline values: CDR1 MNHNS, CDR2 SASEGT. The CDR3 spells CASTSDRGIEAFF. For the CDR3, the DNA is TGTGCCAGCACCTCCGACAGGGGAATTGAAGCTTTCTTT.

This clone was seen only once. The chain employs TRBV9 and TRBJ1-4, with D tentatively TRBD1 (6 bases). CDR3 length: 13 amino acids. CDR1 SGDLS and CDR2 YYNGEE come from the germline V gene. Trimming shortened V by 3 bases and J by 7 bases, and 10 bases separated the two germline ends. CDR3 region: CASSGGRGEKLFF. The CDR3 DNA follows: TGTGCCAGCAGCGGAGGCAGGGGTGAAAAACTGTTTTTT.

CDR3 DNA: TGTGCCAGCAAAAGCTCCGGGACAGGGAAGAGTAACGGGGAGCAGTTCTTC. This gives the protein CASKSSGTGKSNGEQFF. This sequence joins TRBV28 and TRBJ2-1; 9 positions agree with TRBD1. Losses at the gene ends were 7 bases for V and 10 bases for J; bases not matched to a gene: 20. Per germline, CDR1 MDHEN and CDR2 SYDVKM. The CDR3 sequence is 17 residues long.

The rearrangement uses TRBV6-5 and TRBJ1-5; TRBD1 matches at 8 bases. The trim removed 6 bases at V and 7 bases at J, leaving 8 bases unmatched. Per germline, CDR1 MNHEY and CDR2 SVGAGI. The CDR3 is 14 residues long. The CDR3 DNA reads as TGTGCCAGCAGGCCGGACAGGGAGAGGCAGCCCCAGCATTTT. Its protein product is CASRPDRERQPQHF.

This clone was observed once. CDR3 residues: CAWSAQQETQYF. The CDR3 DNA reads TGTGCCTGGAGTGCGCAGCAAGAGACCCAGTACTTC. V is TRBV30 and J is TRBJ2-5; no definite D call. The CDR3 spans 12 residues. V lost 1 base and J lost 2, with 5 bases in between. From germline, CDR1 is GTSNPN and CDR2 SVGIG (reference sequence).

This clone was detected once. V usage is TRBV6-6 and J usage is TRBJ2-1; the match to TRBD2 covers 13 bases. The V gene end was trimmed by 6 bases and the J gene end by 6 bases; junction bases not matched to a gene: 8. The CDR3 runs 16 residues. The germline V gene encodes CDR1 MNHNY and CDR2 SVGAGI (reference sequence). The CDR3 here is CASSGRGTSGANEQFF. Written as DNA, the CDR3 is TGTGCCAGCAGCGGACGCGGGACTAGCGGGGCCAATGAGCAGTTCTTC.